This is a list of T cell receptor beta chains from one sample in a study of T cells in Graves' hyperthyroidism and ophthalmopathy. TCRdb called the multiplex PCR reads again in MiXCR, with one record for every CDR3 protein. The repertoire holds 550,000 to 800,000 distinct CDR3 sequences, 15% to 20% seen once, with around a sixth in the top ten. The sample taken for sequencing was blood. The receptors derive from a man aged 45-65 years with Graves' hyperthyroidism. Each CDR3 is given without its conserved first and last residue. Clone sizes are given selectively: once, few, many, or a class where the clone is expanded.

CDR3 protein: ASSSFRGGLRDVLT
clone size: NA
V gene: TRBV19
CDR3 length: 14

CDR3 protein: ASSLQSFSSYEQY
clone size: many
V gene: TRBV7-9
CDR3 length: 13

CDR3 protein: ASSERWDTHGEQY
clone size: NA
V gene: TRBV6-1
CDR3 length: 13

CDR3 protein: ASSYRIRETQY
clone size: many
V gene: TRBV6-5
CDR3 length: 11

CDR3 protein: ASSQDGQGADTEAF
clone size: NA
V gene: TRBV3-1
CDR3 length: 14

CDR3 protein: ASSLSTTGPSSYEQY
clone size: many
V gene: TRBV11-2
CDR3 length: 15

CDR3 protein: ASSLADPWGGKLF
clone size: many
V gene: TRBV7-9
CDR3 length: 13

CDR3 protein: ASSLSASGHPYEQY
clone size: many
V gene: TRBV11-2
CDR3 length: 14

CDR3 protein: ASSSPQAGTGGEKLF
clone size: few
V gene: TRBV28
CDR3 length: 15

CDR3 protein: ASSQGASGRFHNEQF
clone size: NA
V gene: TRBV14
CDR3 length: 15

CDR3 protein: ASRQGPNQPQH
clone size: few
V gene: TRBV7-9
CDR3 length: 11

CDR3 protein: ASSLREGDEQF
clone size: many
V gene: TRBV27
CDR3 length: 11

CDR3 protein: ASSPRQDMNTEAF
clone size: many
V gene: TRBV28
CDR3 length: 13

CDR3 protein: ASSLGGGSQETQY
clone size: many
V gene: TRBV11-3
CDR3 length: 13

CDR3 protein: ASSSRDSLSYEQY
clone size: many
V gene: TRBV28
CDR3 length: 13

CDR3 protein: ASSLDVLAGGPYYNEQF
clone size: many
V gene: TRBV5-1
CDR3 length: 17

CDR3 protein: ASSRLAVSYNEQF
clone size: many
V gene: TRBV6-2/TRBV6-3
CDR3 length: 13

CDR3 protein: SARGTSGGLYNEQF
clone size: few
V gene: TRBV20-1
CDR3 length: 14

CDR3 protein: ASSLAPRRRVRTEAF
clone size: NA
V gene: TRBV7-9
CDR3 length: 15

CDR3 protein: ASTDRPYNEQF
clone size: many
V gene: TRBV6-2/TRBV6-3
CDR3 length: 11

CDR3 protein: ASSHSGSMYEQY
clone size: few
V gene: TRBV12-3/TRBV12-4
CDR3 length: 12

CDR3 protein: ATSRVPDRGAKEKLF
clone size: few
V gene: TRBV15
CDR3 length: 15

CDR3 protein: ASSIDGRAAYEQY
clone size: few
V gene: TRBV28
CDR3 length: 13

CDR3 protein: ASSPFQGYNEQF
clone size: NA
V gene: TRBV6-2/TRBV6-3
CDR3 length: 12

CDR3 protein: ASRLNPGTQLYEQY
clone size: many
V gene: TRBV27
CDR3 length: 14

CDR3 protein: ASSLDARVWGNEQF
clone size: few
V gene: TRBV7-2
CDR3 length: 14

CDR3 protein: ASSLSTGGTQY
clone size: many
V gene: TRBV27
CDR3 length: 11

CDR3 protein: AWSSGNTDTQY
clone size: NA
V gene: TRBV30
CDR3 length: 11

CDR3 protein: ASSLGPDNEKLF
clone size: few
V gene: TRBV5-4
CDR3 length: 12

CDR3 protein: ASSGTGVNEQF
clone size: many
V gene: TRBV2
CDR3 length: 11

CDR3 protein: ATAAALNEKLF
clone size: many
V gene: TRBV15
CDR3 length: 11

CDR3 protein: ASSEDRVTEKLF
clone size: many
V gene: TRBV6-1
CDR3 length: 12

CDR3 protein: ASSPTPTGSGNEQF
clone size: many
V gene: TRBV12-3/TRBV12-4
CDR3 length: 14

CDR3 protein: ATSPSHQGTSGRRSYNEQF
clone size: few
V gene: TRBV24-1
CDR3 length: 19

CDR3 protein: ASRANPEGLSEQY
clone size: many
V gene: TRBV5-1
CDR3 length: 13

CDR3 protein: ASGTGTYEQY
clone size: few
V gene: TRBV5-4
CDR3 length: 10

CDR3 protein: ASSTTTVQETQY
clone size: many
V gene: TRBV18
CDR3 length: 12

CDR3 protein: ASRFIQGHQDTEAF
clone size: few
V gene: TRBV6-2/TRBV6-3
CDR3 length: 14

CDR3 protein: ASSESDRATRY
clone size: NA
V gene: TRBV6-1
CDR3 length: 11

CDR3 protein: ASSSRVKPQH
clone size: NA
V gene: TRBV12-3/TRBV12-4
CDR3 length: 10

CDR3 protein: ATSGYRDGTEAF
clone size: NA
V gene: TRBV15
CDR3 length: 12

CDR3 protein: AGSQDLIYGYT
clone size: NA
V gene: TRBV3-1
CDR3 length: 11

CDR3 protein: ASSILQGAVSTEAF
clone size: few
V gene: TRBV9
CDR3 length: 14

CDR3 protein: ASSPPGQGAYEQF
clone size: NA
V gene: TRBV7-8
CDR3 length: 13

CDR3 protein: ASSQGTTVYNEQF
clone size: many
V gene: TRBV7-2
CDR3 length: 13

CDR3 protein: SVGDRFYEQY
clone size: NA
V gene: TRBV29-1
CDR3 length: 10

CDR3 protein: ASSSLRHSGANVLT
clone size: NA
V gene: TRBV5-6
CDR3 length: 14

CDR3 protein: ASSTNLRGEQY
clone size: many
V gene: TRBV7-8
CDR3 length: 11

CDR3 protein: ASSRGSYEQY
clone size: many
V gene: TRBV27
CDR3 length: 10

CDR3 protein: SARGTGGFINEQF
clone size: many
V gene: TRBV20-1
CDR3 length: 13